Listed below are T cell receptor beta chains from one sample, sequenced in a study of cytomegalovirus exposure and HLA in healthy donors. Sequenced by immunoSEQ multiplex PCR; TCRdb stores in-frame clones only, minus some. The sample includes some 86,000 clones, roughly 70% of them seen just once. Sequenced input: PBMCs. Receptor source: a young man in good health and CMV-seronegative. The CDR3 runs from the conserved cysteine through the conserved F or W. The D gene is left open where the match is weak. Size is omitted from some rows. Given values are once, few, many or a class for expanded clones.

cdr3_aa: CAGSLAGWQPQHF
cdr3_nt: TGCGCCGGCAGCTTGGCCGGGTGGCAGCCCCAGCATTTT
clone_size: few
d_call: -
v_call: TRBV5-1
j_call: TRBJ1-5

cdr3_aa: CASSFDRIQETQYF
cdr3_nt: TGTGCCAGCAGTTTTGACAGAATCCAAGAGACCCAGTACTTC
clone_size: -
d_call: -
v_call: TRBV28
j_call: TRBJ2-5

cdr3_aa: CASIRGFNEQYF
cdr3_nt: TGTGCCAGCATTCGGGGATTTAATGAGCAGTACTTC
clone_size: few
d_call: -
v_call: TRBV27
j_call: TRBJ2-7

cdr3_aa: CASSPGSSGNTIYF
cdr3_nt: TGCGCCAGCAGCCCGGGAAGCTCTGGAAACACCATATATTTT
clone_size: few
d_call: -
v_call: TRBV5-1
j_call: TRBJ1-3

cdr3_aa: CASSWASYNEQFF
cdr3_nt: TGTGCCAGCAGTTGGGCGTCCTACAATGAGCAGTTCTTC
clone_size: -
d_call: -
v_call: TRBV27
j_call: TRBJ2-1

cdr3_aa: CASSPTPGDTEAFF
cdr3_nt: TGTGCCAGCTCACCTACCCCCGGGGACACTGAAGCTTTCTTT
clone_size: -
d_call: -
v_call: TRBV18
j_call: TRBJ1-1

cdr3_aa: CASSQGGFTDTQYF
cdr3_nt: TGTGCCAGTAGTCAGGGGGGATTCACAGATACGCAGTATTTT
clone_size: few
d_call: -
v_call: TRBV19
j_call: TRBJ2-3

cdr3_aa: CASSYSNRQGYNEQFF
cdr3_nt: TGTGCCAGCAGTTACTCGAACAGGCAGGGATACAATGAGCAGTTCTTC
clone_size: -
d_call: -
v_call: TRBV6-5
j_call: TRBJ2-1

cdr3_aa: CASSWSSRGPQHF
cdr3_nt: TGTGCCAGCAGCTGGTCCTCAAGGGGGCCCCAGCATTTT
clone_size: once
d_call: -
v_call: TRBV6-1
j_call: TRBJ1-5

cdr3_aa: CASSRDRQNTEAFF
cdr3_nt: TGTGCCAGCAGCCGGGACAGGCAGAACACTGAAGCTTTCTTT
clone_size: -
d_call: TRBD1
v_call: TRBV5-8
j_call: TRBJ1-1

cdr3_aa: CASSVAEEFYEQYF
cdr3_nt: TGTGCCAGCTCGGTAGCGGAGGAGTTCTACGAGCAGTACTTC
clone_size: -
d_call: -
v_call: TRBV14
j_call: TRBJ2-7

cdr3_aa: CASSITGGRAQHF
cdr3_nt: TGTGCCAGCAGCATCACAGGGGGCCGGGCCCAGCATTTT
clone_size: -
d_call: TRBD1
v_call: TRBV5-6
j_call: TRBJ1-5

cdr3_aa: CAISGSGNTIYF
cdr3_nt: TGTGCCATCAGTGGTTCGGGAAACACCATATATTTT
clone_size: few
d_call: -
v_call: TRBV10-3
j_call: TRBJ1-3

cdr3_aa: CASSQRTGPNEKLFF
cdr3_nt: TGTGCCAGCAGCCAGAGGACAGGGCCGAATGAAAAACTGTTTTTT
clone_size: few
d_call: TRBD1
v_call: TRBV7-8
j_call: TRBJ1-4

cdr3_aa: CASSQGPGQGYNEQFF
cdr3_nt: TGCGCCAGCAGCCAAGGTCCAGGACAGGGATACAATGAGCAGTTCTTC
clone_size: -
d_call: TRBD1
v_call: TRBV4-3
j_call: TRBJ2-1

cdr3_aa: CSVEDRVWEAFF
cdr3_nt: TGCAGCGTTGAAGATCGAGTTTGGGAAGCTTTCTTT
clone_size: -
d_call: -
v_call: TRBV29-1
j_call: TRBJ1-1

cdr3_aa: CASSLSGLVEETQYF
cdr3_nt: TGTGCCAGCAGTTTATCTGGACTAGTTGAAGAGACCCAGTACTTC
clone_size: once
d_call: TRBD2
v_call: TRBV27
j_call: TRBJ2-5

cdr3_aa: CASSRTINEQFF
cdr3_nt: TGTGCCAGCAGCCGGACTATCAATGAGCAGTTCTTC
clone_size: -
d_call: -
v_call: TRBV27
j_call: TRBJ2-1

cdr3_aa: CASSFGVSGNTIYF
cdr3_nt: TGTGCCAGCAGCTTCGGAGTCTCTGGAAACACCATATATTTT
clone_size: -
d_call: -
v_call: TRBV13
j_call: TRBJ1-3

cdr3_aa: CASSLTNQPQHF
cdr3_nt: TGTGCCAGCAGTTTAACAAATCAGCCCCAGCATTTT
clone_size: -
d_call: -
v_call: TRBV28
j_call: TRBJ1-5

cdr3_aa: CASSPYQGINQPQHF
cdr3_nt: TGTGCCAGCAGCCCCTACCAGGGAATCAATCAGCCCCAGCATTTT
clone_size: -
d_call: -
v_call: TRBV7-9
j_call: TRBJ1-5

cdr3_aa: CASRDRGSYEQYF
cdr3_nt: TGTGCCAGCAGAGACAGGGGTTCCTACGAGCAGTACTTC
clone_size: few
d_call: TRBD1
v_call: TRBV5-4
j_call: TRBJ2-7

cdr3_aa: CASSFTRTLAYEQYF
cdr3_nt: TGTGCCAGCAGCTTCACGAGGACTCTAGCCTACGAGCAGTACTTC
clone_size: few
d_call: -
v_call: TRBV7-2
j_call: TRBJ2-7

cdr3_aa: CASSQEQLNTEAFF
cdr3_nt: TGTGCCAGCAGCCAAGAACAGTTGAACACTGAAGCTTTCTTT
clone_size: few
d_call: -
v_call: TRBV4-2
j_call: TRBJ1-1

cdr3_aa: CASSRQQGSNTEAFF
cdr3_nt: TGTGCCAGCAGTCGTCAACAGGGATCGAACACTGAAGCTTTCTTT
clone_size: -
d_call: -
v_call: TRBV9
j_call: TRBJ1-1

cdr3_aa: CASSPDRDYGYTF
cdr3_nt: TGTGCCAGCTCACCGGACAGGGACTATGGCTACACCTTC
clone_size: -
d_call: TRBD1
v_call: TRBV18
j_call: TRBJ1-2

cdr3_aa: CASSPGGGRTDTQYF
cdr3_nt: TGCGCCAGCAGCCCCGGCGGGGGGAGGACAGATACGCAGTATTTT
clone_size: -
d_call: TRBD2
v_call: TRBV5-1
j_call: TRBJ2-3

cdr3_aa: CASSQVTADTQYF
cdr3_nt: TGTGCCAGCAGCCAAGTAACAGCAGATACGCAGTATTTT
clone_size: -
d_call: -
v_call: TRBV14
j_call: TRBJ2-3

cdr3_aa: CASSLGGENSNQPQHF
cdr3_nt: TGCGCCAGCAGCTTGGGGGGCGAAAATAGCAATCAGCCCCAGCATTTT
clone_size: -
d_call: -
v_call: TRBV5-1
j_call: TRBJ1-5

cdr3_aa: CASSLWGEDGNTIYF
cdr3_nt: TGTGCCAGCAGCTTATGGGGGGAGGACGGAAACACCATATATTTT
clone_size: -
d_call: -
v_call: TRBV11-2
j_call: TRBJ1-3

cdr3_aa: CASSRLAESSYEQYF
cdr3_nt: TGCGCCAGCAGCAGATTAGCGGAAAGCTCCTACGAGCAGTACTTC
clone_size: -
d_call: -
v_call: TRBV5-1
j_call: TRBJ2-7

cdr3_aa: CASSLVEVNEQFF
cdr3_nt: TGCGCCAGCAGCTTGGTAGAGGTGAATGAGCAGTTCTTC
clone_size: -
d_call: -
v_call: TRBV5-1
j_call: TRBJ2-1

cdr3_aa: CASGQGGANTEAFF
cdr3_nt: TGTGCCAGCGGACAGGGGGGGGCGAACACTGAAGCTTTCTTT
clone_size: -
d_call: TRBD1
v_call: TRBV6-1
j_call: TRBJ1-1

cdr3_aa: CASSLGRRINNEQFF
cdr3_nt: TGTGCCAGCAGCTTAGGTCGGCGGATAAACAATGAGCAGTTCTTC
clone_size: -
d_call: -
v_call: TRBV7-2
j_call: TRBJ2-1

cdr3_aa: CASSRYSRGEKLFF
cdr3_nt: TGTGCCAGCTCACGGTATTCCAGGGGGGAAAAACTGTTTTTT
clone_size: -
d_call: TRBD1
v_call: TRBV18
j_call: TRBJ1-4

cdr3_aa: CEFGGHLSTDTQYF
cdr3_nt: TGTGAATTCGGGGGTCACCTTAGCACAGATACGCAGTATTTT
clone_size: -
d_call: -
v_call: TRBV6-5
j_call: TRBJ2-3

cdr3_aa: CASSFLTSGAYQETQYF
cdr3_nt: TGTGCCAGCAGCTTCTTAACTAGCGGGGCCTATCAAGAGACCCAGTACTTC
clone_size: few
d_call: TRBD2
v_call: TRBV5-4
j_call: TRBJ2-5

cdr3_aa: CASSGSGTPGNTIYF
cdr3_nt: TGTGCCAGCAGCGGTAGCGGGACGCCTGGAAACACCATATATTTT
clone_size: few
d_call: -
v_call: TRBV7-9
j_call: TRBJ1-3

cdr3_aa: CASSLATGELFF
cdr3_nt: TGTGCCAGCAGTTTGGCCACCGGGGAGCTGTTTTTT
clone_size: -
d_call: -
v_call: TRBV27
j_call: TRBJ2-2

cdr3_aa: CASSTSPYSNQPQHF
cdr3_nt: TGTGCCAGCAGTACAAGTCCTTATAGCAATCAGCCCCAGCATTTT
clone_size: -
d_call: -
v_call: TRBV6-5
j_call: TRBJ1-5

cdr3_aa: CASSHLVAAGNEKLFF
cdr3_nt: TGCGCCAGCAGCCACCTAGTGGCGGCTGGTAATGAAAAACTGTTTTTT
clone_size: few
d_call: -
v_call: TRBV4-1
j_call: TRBJ1-4

cdr3_aa: CASSRDTGELFF
cdr3_nt: TGTGCCAGCAGCCGGGATACCGGGGAGCTGTTTTTT
clone_size: -
d_call: -
v_call: TRBV5-4
j_call: TRBJ2-2

cdr3_aa: CASSERRGKGPEAFF
cdr3_nt: TGTGCCAGCAGTGAAAGGCGGGGCAAAGGTCCTGAAGCTTTCTTT
clone_size: -
d_call: -
v_call: TRBV6-1
j_call: TRBJ1-1

cdr3_aa: CASSEALSGLLSYEQYF
cdr3_nt: TGTGCCAGCAGTGAAGCGTTGTCGGGACTCCTATCCTACGAGCAGTACTTC
clone_size: -
d_call: -
v_call: TRBV6-1
j_call: TRBJ2-7

cdr3_aa: CASSLSDSMQSYNSPLHF
cdr3_nt: TGCGCCAGCAGCTTGTCAGATAGCATGCAGTCCTATAATTCACCCCTCCACTTT
clone_size: -
d_call: -
v_call: TRBV5-1
j_call: TRBJ1-6

cdr3_aa: CASSLLGVGQHNSPLHF
cdr3_nt: TGTGCCAGCAGTTTATTAGGGGTGGGACAGCATAATTCACCCCTCCACTTT
clone_size: -
d_call: TRBD1
v_call: TRBV27
j_call: TRBJ1-6